The rows below give T cell receptor beta chains drawn from one sample of a study of siplizumab effects on memory and regulatory T cells. TCRdb's table, derived via immunoSEQ multiplex PCR, lists solely in-frame clones and lacks some. The table lists about 94,000 clones, 94% of them singletons. What was sequenced was non-Treg CD4+ T cells sorted from blood. Source of these receptors: a human donor in good health. Both conserved end residues are part of each CDR3. Fields, in order: V gene, clone size, D gene, J gene, CDR3 protein, CDR3 DNA. A D gene is named only where the DNA matches it firmly. Some rows mark clone size as missing; the rest say once, few, many or name a class of expanded clone.

TRBV7-9	.	.	TRBJ1-1	CASSWGREGTEAFF	TGTGCCAGCAGCTGGGGTAGGGAGGGCACTGAAGCTTTCTTT
TRBV7-9	once	TRBD2	TRBJ2-7	CASSLGLAGGFNEQYF	TGTGCCAGCAGCTTAGGACTAGCGGGAGGGTTCAACGAGCAGTACTTC
TRBV11-2	.	.	TRBJ2-7	CASSFRGLQVLYF	TGTGCCAGCAGCTTTCGGGGCCTTCAAGTGCTGTACTTC
TRBV5-1	.	.	TRBJ2-7	CASSDGIDYEQYF	TGCGCCAGCAGCGACGGGATTGACTACGAGCAGTACTTC
TRBV5-4	.	.	TRBJ2-3	CASSLKGTDTQYF	TGTGCCAGCAGCTTAAAGGGCACAGATACGCAGTATTTT
TRBV4-1	.	.	TRBJ2-7	CASSHGKVGSYEQYF	TGCGCCAGCAGCCACGGAAAGGTTGGATCCTACGAGCAGTACTTC
TRBV5-1	.	.	TRBJ2-7	CASSPDSYEQYF	TGCGCCAGCAGCCCTGACTCCTACGAGCAGTACTTC
TRBV4-3	.	TRBD1	TRBJ1-3	CASSHADRDSGNTIYF	TGCGCCAGCAGCCACGCCGACAGGGACTCTGGAAACACCATATATTTT
TRBV18	.	.	TRBJ2-7	CASSPPLSYEQYF	TGTGCCAGCTCACCACCCCTTTCCTACGAGCAGTACTTC
TRBV5-1	.	.	TRBJ1-5	CASSPGPGGSNQPQHF	TGCGCCAGCAGCCCAGGCCCGGGTGGTAGCAATCAGCCCCAGCATTTT
TRBV10-3	.	.	TRBJ2-5	CAISGETRETQYF	TGTGCCATCAGTGGCGAGACTAGAGAGACCCAGTACTTC
TRBV5-1	.	.	TRBJ1-2	CASSLTANYGYTF	TGCGCCAGCAGCCTAACAGCTAACTATGGCTACACCTTC
TRBV9	.	.	TRBJ2-3	CASSGLTDTQYF	TGTGCCAGCAGCGGCCTTACAGATACGCAGTATTTT
TRBV15	once	.	TRBJ2-7	CATSRDRLLSYEQYF	TGTGCCACCAGCAGGGACAGATTACTCTCCTACGAGCAGTACTTC
TRBV10-2	.	TRBD1	TRBJ1-2	CARSRSLDREPYGYTF	TGCGCCAGGTCCCGATCCTTGGACAGGGAACCGTATGGCTACACCTTC
TRBV2	.	.	TRBJ1-2	CASSERSGGPYGYTF	TGTGCCAGCAGTGAACGGTCGGGGGGGCCCTATGGCTACACCTTC
TRBV14	.	.	TRBJ2-7	CASSPLQGPPYEQYF	TGTGCCAGCAGCCCTCTCCAAGGGCCCCCCTACGAGCAGTACTTC
TRBV7-9	.	TRBD1	TRBJ1-5	CASSLGTGERQPQHF	TGTGCCAGCAGCTTAGGGACAGGGGAACGACAGCCCCAGCATTTT
TRBV7-8	.	TRBD2	TRBJ2-2	CASSWRTSRLDGELFF	TGTGCCAGCAGCTGGCGGACTAGCCGGCTTGACGGGGAGCTGTTTTTT
TRBV2	.	.	TRBJ2-5	CASSEGLTATQETQYF	TGTGCCAGCAGTGAAGGTCTTACGGCAACTCAAGAGACCCAGTACTTC
TRBV18	.	.	TRBJ2-7	CASSPARTGTPEQYF	TGTGCCAGCTCACCGGCTCGTACAGGGACCCCCGAGCAGTACTTC
TRBV18	.	.	TRBJ2-7	CASSPRTSNYEQYF	TGTGCCAGCTCACCACGAACTTCCAACTACGAGCAGTACTTC
TRBV6-5	.	.	TRBJ1-5	CASSSAWKNQPQHF	TGTGCCAGCAGTTCGGCCTGGAAAAATCAGCCCCAGCATTTT
TRBV6-5	.	.	TRBJ1-6	CASSYWPRGYSPLHF	TGTGCCAGCAGTTACTGGCCAAGGGGTTATTCACCCCTCCACTTT
TRBV19	.	.	TRBJ1-2	CASTKAPGGYTF	TGTGCCAGTACAAAGGCCCCGGGGGGCTACACCTTC
TRBV10-1	.	.	TRBJ2-2	CASRSGRDGELFF	TGCGCCAGCCGGTCGGGGCGAGACGGGGAGCTGTTTTTT
TRBV7-3	.	TRBD2	TRBJ2-2	CASTSGFASTGELFF	TGTGCCAGCACTAGCGGGTTTGCGTCCACCGGGGAGCTGTTTTTT
TRBV5-6	.	TRBD2	TRBJ2-1	CASSFGGAGVYNEQFF	TGTGCCAGCAGCTTCGGGGGAGCGGGGGTATACAATGAGCAGTTCTTC
TRBV9	.	TRBD1	TRBJ2-7	CASSVDRGFNEQYF	TGTGCCAGCAGCGTAGACAGGGGATTTAACGAGCAGTACTTC
TRBV5-1	.	TRBD1	TRBJ2-3	CASSSGTGEKGTQYF	TGCGCCAGCAGTTCCGGGACAGGGGAAAAGGGTACGCAGTATTTT
TRBV7-8	.	TRBD1	TRBJ1-2	CASSRNDRAGYGYTF	TGTGCCAGCAGTCGTAATGACAGGGCAGGCTATGGCTACACCTTC
TRBV11-2	.	.	TRBJ1-5	CASSLGGDWRSNQPQHF	TGTGCCAGCAGCTTAGGGGGTGACTGGCGTAGCAATCAGCCCCAGCATTTT
TRBV5-1	.	TRBD1	TRBJ2-7	CASSLSPGGSYEQYF	TGCGCCAGCAGCTTATCGCCAGGGGGCTCCTACGAGCAGTACTTC